This TCR beta chain emerged from a study of blood T cell repertoires in COVID-19. In the study's own analysis: Reference gene primer amplification yielded estimated nucleated cell counts. Sequencing was performed with immunoSEQ multiplex PCR; in TCRdb, only in-frame clones are kept and a portion is missing. V, J and clone size are those of that table, while D and trimming were read from the DNA. Of around 380,000 clones listed, 80% to 90% are singletons. The V gene end was trimmed by 4 bases and the J gene end by 8 bases; junction bases not matched to a gene: 10. CDR3 length: 15 amino acids. From germline, CDR1 is SGHRS and CDR2 YFSETQ. Clinical histories supplied by participants themselves formed the basis of cohort assignment.

This TCR derives from a man aged 25 to 40 who had recovered from COVID-19. The chain links TRBV5-1 to TRBJ2-1; 9 positions match TRBD1. Sequencing input: PBMCs or T cells enriched from blood (not recorded which). DNA of the CDR3: TGCGCCAGCAGCCTGATAACAGGGGGCGGGGATGAGCAGTTCTTC. This translates into CASSLITGGGDEQFF.